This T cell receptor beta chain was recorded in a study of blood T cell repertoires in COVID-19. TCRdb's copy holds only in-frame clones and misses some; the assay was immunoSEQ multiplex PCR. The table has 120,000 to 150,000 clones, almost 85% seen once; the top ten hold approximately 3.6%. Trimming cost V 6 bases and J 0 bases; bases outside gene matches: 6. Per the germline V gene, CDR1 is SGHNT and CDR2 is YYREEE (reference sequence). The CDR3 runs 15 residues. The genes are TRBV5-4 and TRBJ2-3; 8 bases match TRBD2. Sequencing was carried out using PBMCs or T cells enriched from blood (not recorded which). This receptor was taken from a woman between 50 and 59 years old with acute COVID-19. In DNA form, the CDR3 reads TGTGCCAGCACCGAGACTAGCGCAAGCACAGATACGCAGTATTTT. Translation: CASTETSASTDTQYF.